The clone carrying this T cell receptor beta chain was found a few times. What it recognizes is unknown. By quantitative 5'-RACE with molecular barcodes, the TCR beta libraries were made. MiXCR, applied by TCRdb to the 5' RACE reads, yields one record per CDR3 protein. The profile shows roughly 700,000 distinct CDR3 sequences, roughly 19% of them singletons. The sample comes from a study of CD8 T cells in ankylosing spondylitis. Study-level results: Disease-linked clones, CD8+, were relatively rare in peripheral blood. Previous work reported some of these motif variants in the synovial fluid and blood of reactive arthritis. Seemingly distinctive of ankylosing spondylitis blood was a TCR beta motif formed by eight highly homologous variants. From matched ankylosing spondylitis synovial fluid, disease-linked clones were reportedly recovered at significantly enriched levels.

The CDR3 sequence is 15 residues long. From germline, CDR1 is DFQATT and CDR2 SNEGSKA (reference sequence). V shed 5 bases and J 4 bases; nucleotides not matched to a gene: 9. The genes are TRBV20-1 and TRBJ1-1; 11 nucleotides line up with TRBD1. Input material: blood, either unsorted or a sorted T cell fraction (not recorded which). The TCR was taken from a male donor with ankylosing spondylitis. The CDR3 region has the DNA TGCAGTGCTCGGACAGGGGGCGGTGGTAGCACTGAAGCTTTCTTT. Translated, it gives CSARTGGGGSTEAFF.